This paragraph reports one T cell receptor beta chain. This sample was included in a study of blood T cell repertoires in COVID-19. Trimming removed 3 bases at V and 0 bases at J, with 3 bases between. This CDR3 comprises 13 residues. Germline V CDR1 and CDR2: LNHDA, SQIVND (reference sequence). In the source study's methods: Researchers report that nucleated cell counts were estimated from reference gene primer amplification. Repertoires were generated with immunoSEQ multiplex PCR, while TCRdb's copy carries only in-frame clones and drops some. V and J calls and clone size follow that table, whereas D and trimming were derived from the DNA. This repertoire shows more than 300,000 clones, around nine tenths found once; its top ten account for about 6%. Participant age was 18 to 89 years, and participants resided in roughly 25 US areas. Participant-reported clinical history was the basis for cohort assignment.

The receptor's source is a woman younger than 45 who had recovered from COVID-19. Material for sequencing was PBMCs or T cells enriched from blood (not recorded which). The rearrangement uses TRBV19 and TRBJ1-3; D is unresolved. CDR3 in amino acids: CASSISSGNTIYF. The CDR3 DNA reads TGTGCCAGTAGTATCAGCTCTGGAAACACCATATATTTT.